This TCR beta chain was captured in a study of T cell changes during pregnancy in multiple sclerosis. Clones were read by immunoSEQ multiplex PCR, and TCRdb kept only the in-frame ones, dropping some. The sample yields fewer than 130,000 clones, roughly 90% seen once. This CDR3 comprises 13 residues. Germline V gene data show CDR1 as WSHSY and CDR2 as SAAADI. V shed 6 bases, J shed 3 bases, and the junction held 5 bases outside the gene matches. The material was peripheral blood, obtained after pregnancy. The rearrangement joins TRBV10-2 to TRBJ2-7; 7 bases align to TRBD2. The sequence came from a female donor with multiple sclerosis, enrolled in a pregnancy study. This CDR3 reads CASRGGENYEQYF. CDR3 nucleotide sequence: TGCGCCAGCAGGGGAGGGGAAAACTACGAGCAGTACTTC.